This is a list of T cell receptor beta chains from one sample in a study of OX40 agonist ivuxolimab in advanced cancers. This table comes from immunoSEQ multiplex PCR, and its TCRdb copy is limited to in-frame clones, with some not included. This sample has about 69,000 clones, with nearly 90% found just once. The specimen was CD4+ or CD8+ T cells sorted from blood, collected in a trial of the OX40 agonist ivuxolimab. The receptors were sampled from an adult with an advanced solid tumor such as melanoma, head and neck, liver or kidney cancer. The CDR3 runs from the conserved cysteine through the conserved F or W. The order of the fields is clone size, J gene, D gene, V gene, CDR3 DNA, CDR3 protein. The D gene is left open where the match is weak. Where a row states a size, it is once, few, many or the class of an expanded clone; other rows omit it.

size: NA
J: TRBJ2-1
D: NA
V: TRBV7-3
DNA: TGTGCCAGCAGCTTAAATGCGGGATGGGATGAGCAGTTCTTC
CDR3: CASSLNAGWDEQFF

size: few
J: TRBJ1-2
D: NA
V: TRBV5-1
DNA: TGCGCCAGCAGCTTTTCACGAGACTATGGCTACACCTTC
CDR3: CASSFSRDYGYTF

size: once
J: TRBJ1-1
D: NA
V: TRBV6-6
DNA: TGTGCCAGCAGACCCCCGGCAGGGAGGAACACTGAAGCTTTCTTT
CDR3: CASRPPAGRNTEAFF

size: NA
J: TRBJ2-5
D: NA
V: TRBV21-1
DNA: TGTGCCAGCAGCATACACTGCGGCGAAGAGACCCAGTACTTC
CDR3: CASSIHCGEETQYF

size: NA
J: TRBJ2-2
D: NA
V: TRBV5-6
DNA: TGTGCCAGCAGCTTCGGGGGAAGGGGCACCGGGGAGCTGTTTTTT
CDR3: CASSFGGRGTGELFF

size: NA
J: TRBJ2-1
D: TRBD2
V: TRBV6-5
DNA: TGTGCCAGCAGGACGGGGGGGAATGAGCAGTTCTTC
CDR3: CASRTGGNEQFF

size: once
J: TRBJ2-1
D: TRBD2
V: TRBV7-2
DNA: TGTGCCAGCAGCCAATTGCTAGCGGGATCGAATGAGCAGTTCTTC
CDR3: CASSQLLAGSNEQFF

size: once
J: TRBJ1-5
D: NA
V: TRBV5-8
DNA: TGTGCCAGCAGCTTGTGGGAATATAGCAATCAGCCCCAGCATTTT
CDR3: CASSLWEYSNQPQHF

size: NA
J: TRBJ1-4
D: TRBD1
V: TRBV6-6
DNA: TGTGCCAGCAGGGGACAGGGCACAGATGAAAAACTGTTTTTT
CDR3: CASRGQGTDEKLFF

size: once
J: TRBJ2-1
D: TRBD2
V: TRBV9
DNA: TGTGCCAGCAGCTCCCGACTAGCGGGAGGACATTCCTACAATGAGCAGTTCTTC
CDR3: CASSSRLAGGHSYNEQFF

size: NA
J: TRBJ2-4
D: NA
V: TRBV5-1
DNA: TGCGCCAGCAGCCCGCAAGCGGACGGGGCCAAAAACATTCAGTACTTC
CDR3: CASSPQADGAKNIQYF

size: few
J: TRBJ2-7
D: NA
V: TRBV2
DNA: TGTGCCAGCAGACCTAGGACGAACTCCTACGAGCAGTACTTC
CDR3: CASRPRTNSYEQYF

size: NA
J: TRBJ2-5
D: NA
V: TRBV5-1
DNA: TGCGCCAGCAGCTTCAGGGTCTCGGTGGGCAACCAAGAGACCCAGTACTTC
CDR3: CASSFRVSVGNQETQYF

size: NA
J: TRBJ2-5
D: TRBD2
V: TRBV5-4
DNA: TGTGCTGCCAGCACCCGAGGTAGCGGGAGGGAGACCCAGTACTTC
CDR3: CAASTRGSGRETQYF

size: NA
J: TRBJ1-5
D: NA
V: TRBV28
DNA: TGTGCCAGCAGTAGGGCCGCTGGGCCCCAGCATTTT
CDR3: CASSRAAGPQHF

size: NA
J: TRBJ2-3
D: TRBD2
V: TRBV5-6
DNA: TGTGCCAGCAGCTACAGACTACTAGCGGGAGGCCTCACAGATACGCAGTATTTT
CDR3: CASSYRLLAGGLTDTQYF

size: NA
J: TRBJ1-2
D: TRBD1
V: TRBV18
DNA: TGTGCCAGCTCAGGACAGGGCCTAGGCTACACCTTC
CDR3: CASSGQGLGYTF

size: NA
J: TRBJ2-3
D: TRBD2
V: TRBV11-2
DNA: TGTGCCAGCAGCCCACTACTCGGGACTAGCGGCACAGATACGCAGTATTTT
CDR3: CASSPLLGTSGTDTQYF

size: NA
J: TRBJ2-3
D: TRBD2
V: TRBV10-2
DNA: TGCGCCAGCTCAGCCCGACTAGCGGACACAGATACGCAGTATTTT
CDR3: CASSARLADTDTQYF

size: NA
J: TRBJ1-1
D: NA
V: TRBV4-1
DNA: TGCGCCAGCAGCCAGAATCGGATGAACACTGAAGCTTTCTTT
CDR3: CASSQNRMNTEAFF

size: NA
J: TRBJ2-7
D: NA
V: TRBV27
DNA: TGTGCCAGCAGTCCCTCCGCCTTACCTCGGGAGCAGTACTTC
CDR3: CASSPSALPREQYF

size: NA
J: TRBJ2-2
D: NA
V: TRBV29-1
DNA: TGCAGCGTGGGCAGGACAGCTAACACCGGGGAGCTGTTTTTT
CDR3: CSVGRTANTGELFF

size: NA
J: TRBJ2-1
D: TRBD2
V: TRBV27
DNA: TGTGCCAGCAGTTTATGGCTAGCGGGAGCCGGTGAGCAGTTCTTC
CDR3: CASSLWLAGAGEQFF

size: NA
J: TRBJ1-5
D: TRBD1
V: TRBV27
DNA: TGTGCCAGCAGTCCGGGGACAGGGTACAATCAGCCCCAGCATTTT
CDR3: CASSPGTGYNQPQHF

size: NA
J: TRBJ2-5
D: NA
V: TRBV15
DNA: TGTGCCACCAGCAGAGTTGGGCTGGAGACCCAGTACTTC
CDR3: CATSRVGLETQYF

size: NA
J: TRBJ1-4
D: TRBD1
V: TRBV2
DNA: TGTGCCAGCAGAAGGACAGGCTTCGATGAAAAACTGTTTTTT
CDR3: CASRRTGFDEKLFF

size: few
J: TRBJ1-5
D: NA
V: TRBV28
DNA: TGTGCCAGCAGTTTTGGCAGGGTATCGAGGGGCAATCAGCCCCAGCATTTT
CDR3: CASSFGRVSRGNQPQHF

size: NA
J: TRBJ2-4
D: TRBD2
V: TRBV9
DNA: TGTGCCAGCAGCCCCGGACTAGCGGGGGAAAACATTCAGTACTTC
CDR3: CASSPGLAGENIQYF

size: NA
J: TRBJ2-1
D: TRBD1
V: TRBV5-1
DNA: TGCGCCAGCAAGGGAGGGATTACCGGGACAGGGGGCTACGAGCAGTTCTTC
CDR3: CASKGGITGTGGYEQFF

size: NA
J: TRBJ2-1
D: TRBD1
V: TRBV7-8
DNA: TGTGCCAGCAGCTTAGCGCCCTCAACAGGGGACAATGAGCAGTTCTTC
CDR3: CASSLAPSTGDNEQFF

size: NA
J: TRBJ1-3
D: NA
V: TRBV18
DNA: TGTGCCAGCTCATCACAGGGACTGTCTGGAAACACCATATATTTT
CDR3: CASSSQGLSGNTIYF

size: NA
J: TRBJ2-7
D: NA
V: TRBV20-1
DNA: TGCAGTGCTCGGCAAGACTACGAGCAGTACTTC
CDR3: CSARQDYEQYF

size: NA
J: TRBJ1-2
D: NA
V: TRBV5-8
DNA: TGTGCCAGCAGCTTGGTACGGCCGTCAAGCACCTTC
CDR3: CASSLVRPSSTF

size: NA
J: TRBJ2-7
D: NA
V: TRBV7-8
DNA: TGTGCCAGCAGCTTAGCGGGCGCGCGCGAGCAGTACTTC
CDR3: CASSLAGAREQYF

size: NA
J: TRBJ2-1
D: NA
V: TRBV7-3
DNA: TGTGCCAGCAGCTTATATACCGACAATGAGCAGTTCTTC
CDR3: CASSLYTDNEQFF

size: NA
J: TRBJ2-5
D: NA
V: TRBV18
DNA: TGTGCCAGCTCAAACCGACGACAAGAGACCCAGTACTTC
CDR3: CASSNRRQETQYF

size: NA
J: TRBJ2-1
D: TRBD2
V: TRBV6-6
DNA: TGTGCCAGCAGTTATTCCGGGACTAGTAATGAGCAGTTCTTC
CDR3: CASSYSGTSNEQFF

size: NA
J: TRBJ2-1
D: NA
V: TRBV5-1
DNA: TGCGCCAGCAGCTTGGCGGCGGGACAGCGGGGCCCCACTAGCGCATACAATGAGCAGTTCTTC
CDR3: CASSLAAGQRGPTSAYNEQFF

size: NA
J: TRBJ2-2
D: NA
V: TRBV5-5
DNA: TGTGCCAGCAGCTTGGGTGTCGCGAACACCGGGGAGCTGTTTTTT
CDR3: CASSLGVANTGELFF

size: NA
J: TRBJ1-2
D: NA
V: TRBV12-5
DNA: TGTGCTAGTGGTTCAGAGGGCTACACCTTC
CDR3: CASGSEGYTF

size: few
J: TRBJ1-2
D: TRBD1
V: TRBV6-5
DNA: TGTGCCAGCAGGAGCACAGGGGGTTCCGGCTATGGCTACACCTTC
CDR3: CASRSTGGSGYGYTF

size: once
J: TRBJ2-7
D: NA
V: TRBV19
DNA: TGTGCCAGTAGTTCACAGGGAGCGGCCTCCTACGAGCAGTACTTC
CDR3: CASSSQGAASYEQYF

size: NA
J: TRBJ1-2
D: NA
V: TRBV28
DNA: TGTGCCAGCAGGGTCAGTAACTATGGCTACACCTTC
CDR3: CASRVSNYGYTF

size: NA
J: TRBJ2-4
D: NA
V: TRBV10-3
DNA: TGTGCCATCAGTGAGTCGAACAGCGGCAAAAACATTCAGTACTTC
CDR3: CAISESNSGKNIQYF

size: NA
J: TRBJ2-1
D: TRBD2
V: TRBV7-9
DNA: TGTGCCAGCAGCCGACGCACTAGCGATGAGCAGTTCTTC
CDR3: CASSRRTSDEQFF

size: NA
J: TRBJ2-5
D: NA
V: TRBV2
DNA: TGTGCCAGCAGTGTACTAATGGAGACCCAGTACTTC
CDR3: CASSVLMETQYF

size: NA
J: TRBJ2-7
D: NA
V: TRBV4-1
DNA: TGCGCCAGCAGCCGAGAGGGATCCCGTGAGGGCGAGCAGTACTTC
CDR3: CASSREGSREGEQYF

size: NA
J: TRBJ1-5
D: NA
V: TRBV7-2
DNA: TGTGCCAGCAGCCTGCAGGGCGCGGGGCAGCCCCAGCATTTT
CDR3: CASSLQGAGQPQHF

size: NA
J: TRBJ2-3
D: NA
V: TRBV11-2
DNA: TGTGCCAGCAGCTTAAGCGGGCTAGGGGGAGATACGCAGTATTTT
CDR3: CASSLSGLGGDTQYF

size: NA
J: TRBJ1-1
D: NA
V: TRBV10-2
DNA: TGCGCCAGCAGCCTTGATGGGCCTGAAGCTTTCTTT
CDR3: CASSLDGPEAFF